These 32 T cell receptor beta chains were sequenced from one sample in a study of cytomegalovirus exposure and HLA in healthy donors. The PCR used 60 Vbeta and 13 Jbeta primers. The assay was immunoSEQ multiplex PCR, and TCRdb's table has in-frame clones only and misses some. The profile covers around 110,000 clones, with 75% appearing a single time and around 2.7% taken by the ten largest. The sequenced sample consisted of PBMCs. The receptor set was obtained from a male donor in good health and CMV-seropositive.

This chain joins TRBV30 and TRBJ1-2; perhaps TRBD1 as D (6 bases). Looked up from germline, CDR1 is GTSNPN and CDR2 is SVGIG (reference sequence). This CDR3 is 13 amino acids long. V was cut by 0 bases and J by 10 bases, with 15 bases left in between. CDR3: CAWSVNSGQPYTF. CDR3 DNA sequence: TGTGCCTGGAGTGTAAATTCCGGACAGCCCTACACCTTC.

The chain links TRBV19 to TRBJ2-1; 8 bases are shared with TRBD2. The CDR3 spans 16 residues. Germline V gives CDR1 LNHDA, CDR2 SQIVND (reference sequence). The V segment lost 8 bases and the J segment 6 bases; nucleotides outside the gene matches: 15. In nucleotides, the CDR3 is TGTGCCAGTGACGATTACGCGGGAGGAGGCTCCAATGAGCAGTTCTTC. Protein product: CASDDYAGGGSNEQFF.

The table lists this clone with a count of one. This chain uses TRBV7-2 with TRBJ2-7; possible D gene TRBD1, 6 bases. This CDR3 comprises 14 residues. V lost 2 bases and J lost 5, with 13 bases in between. The germline V gene has CDR1 SGHTA and CDR2 FQGNSA. The CDR3 is CASSLSRGLNEQYF. In nucleotides, the CDR3 is TGTGCCAGCAGCTTATCGAGGGGGTTAAACGAGCAGTACTTC.

The chain uses TRBV28 and TRBJ1-2; the match to TRBD1 covers 8 bases. The CDR3 has 13 amino acids. V gave up 7 bases and J gave up 8 bases; unmatched junction bases: 9. Germline V lookup: CDR1 MDHEN, CDR2 SYDVKM. CDR3 coding DNA: TGTGCCAGCACTGGACAGGGAGAGAACGGCTACACCTTC. This encodes CASTGQGENGYTF.

The genes are TRBV4-3 and TRBJ2-1; D unresolved. This CDR3 has 14 amino acids. V lost 7 bases and J 0 bases, leaving 10 bases between the germline ends. Germline V gene lookup returns CDR1 LGHNA and CDR2 YSLEER. The CDR3 loop reads CASKQTSSYNEQFF. For the CDR3, the DNA is TGCGCCAGCAAACAGACGAGCTCCTACAATGAGCAGTTCTTC.

This rearrangement joins TRBV4-3 to TRBJ1-1, with a possible D match to TRBD1 (6 bases). Germline loops: CDR1 LGHNA, CDR2 YSLEER. Between the trimmed V and J ends, which lost 0 bases and 5 bases, there was a span of 19 bases. CDR3 size: 17 residues. The CDR3 DNA follows: TGCGCCAGCAGCCAAGATTTGACAGGCAATCCAGGTACTGAAGCTTTCTTT. Protein sequence: CASSQDLTGNPGTEAFF.

This chain joins TRBV27 and TRBJ2-3, with 7 positions matching TRBD1. The length of the CDR3 is 12 residues. With V trimmed by 5 bases and J by 4 bases, 0 bases remained unmatched. The germline V gene has CDR1 MNHEY and CDR2 SMNVEV (reference sequence). CDR3 loop: CASSDRADTQYF. The DNA for the CDR3 is TGTGCCAGCAGTGACAGGGCAGATACGCAGTATTTT.

The chain has TRBV1 and TRBJ2-7; the table names TRBD2, a call not compared with the DNA. TRBV1 is a recognized pseudogene. The CDR3 totals 17 residues. CDR3 sequence: CTSSQGTTHGEDGEQYF. Here the CDR3 DNA reads TGCACCAGCAGCCAAGGAACCACCCACGGGGAAGATGGGGAGCAGTACTTC.

The chain uses TRBV5-4 and TRBJ1-2, with D perhaps TRBD1 (6 bases). The germline V gene encodes CDR1 SGHNT and CDR2 YYREEE (reference sequence). There are 16 residues in the CDR3. V was clipped by 4 bases and J by 3 bases, with 19 bases between them. The CDR3 region is CASSPGRGFGHYGYTF. CDR3 bases: TGTGCCAGCAGCCCAGGTAGGGGGTTTGGGCACTATGGCTACACCTTC.

V is TRBV6-4 and J is TRBJ1-2; D is unclear. Trimming removed 3 bases from V and 4 bases from J, with 9 bases in between. CDR1 and CDR2 from the germline V gene are MRHNA and SNTAGT. There are 13 residues in the CDR3. CDR3 residues: CASSDREGYGYTF. CDR3 DNA sequence: TGTGCCAGCAGTGATCGGGAGGGCTATGGCTACACCTTC.

There are a few counts of this clone. The chain combines TRBV20-1 with TRBJ1-2; no definite D call. The V end lost 2 bases, the J end lost 8 bases, and 9 bases lay between the germline ends. This CDR3 has 11 residues. Germline V gene lookup returns CDR1 DFQATT and CDR2 SNEGSKA (reference sequence). The CDR3 loop is CSARQVEGYTF. DNA for the CDR3: TGCAGTGCTAGACAGGTTGAGGGCTACACCTTC.

This clone was counted at least ten times. This chain uses TRBV19 with TRBJ2-7; a possible D gene is TRBD2 (6 bases). The germline gives CDR1 LNHDA, CDR2 SQIVND (reference sequence). This CDR3 comprises 14 residues. Trimming cost V 5 bases and J 5 bases, with 16 bases left between them. The CDR3 region has the DNA TGTGCCAGTAGTGCGGGGTACTTCAGCCACGAGCAGTACTTC. It yields the protein CASSAGYFSHEQYF. The full variable domain, in which reference TRBV19 and TRBJ2-7 provide the parts outside the CDR3, is DGGITQSPKYLFRKEGQNVTLSCEQNLNHDAMYWYRQDPGQGLRLIYYSQIVNDFQKGDIAEGYSVSREKKESFPLTVTSAQKNPTAFYLCASSAGYFSHEQYFGPGTRLTVT.

This chain joins TRBV27 and TRBJ2-7; D is perhaps TRBD1 (6 bases). The CDR3 runs 12 residues. CDR1 is MNHEY, CDR2 SMNVEV, per germline (reference sequence). Deletions cut 8 bases from V and 6 bases from J, with 14 bases between. CDR3 in DNA: TGTGCCAGCTTTTCAGGGGCTGGCGAGCAGTACTTC. It specifies CASFSGAGEQYF.

This chain uses TRBV6-5 with TRBJ1-2; D ambiguous. With 6 bases removed from V and 7 bases from J, the gap between germline ends came to 18 bases. Germline CDR1 is MNHEY and CDR2 is SVGAGI. The CDR3 covers 14 residues. CDR3 sequence reads: CASRTFRVIGGYTF. DNA for the CDR3: TGTGCCAGCAGAACCTTTCGGGTTATAGGTGGCTACACCTTC.

The chain is built from TRBV7-3 and TRBJ2-2, with a possible D match to TRBD2 (6 bases). The length of the CDR3 is 16 residues. Per germline, CDR1 SGHTA and CDR2 FQGTGA. V lost 5 bases and J 0 bases, leaving 13 bases between the germline ends. The CDR3 region is CASSKVAASNTGELFF. CDR3 in DNA: TGTGCCAGCAGCAAGGTAGCGGCATCGAACACCGGGGAGCTGTTTTTT.

The chain couples TRBV7-2 to TRBJ1-2; no firm D call. The CDR3 spans 13 residues. The V end was cut by 5 bases, the J end by 7 bases, with 14 bases between. Per the germline V gene, CDR1 is SGHTA and CDR2 is FQGNSA. DNA for the CDR3: TGTGCCAGCAGCGACCCAAGACGGGGTGGCTACACCTTC. Its protein product is CASSDPRRGGYTF.

The chain combines TRBV7-9 with TRBJ2-3, with D maybe TRBD2 (6 bases). Trimming removed 2 bases at V and 15 bases at J, with 15 bases between. Germline V CDR1 and CDR2: SEHNR, FQNEAQ (reference sequence). The CDR3 loop spans 12 amino acids. Here the CDR3 reads CASSLSAGLPYF. The CDR3 region has the DNA TGTGCCAGCAGCTTAAGTGCGGGACTTCCATATTTT.

The DNA of the CDR3 is TGTGCCAGCAGGCGGACAGGACGAAATCAGCCCCAGCATTTT. Translating it yields CASRRTGRNQPQHF. This chain connects TRBV6-5 to TRBJ1-5; 7 bases are a match to TRBD1. This CDR3 is 14 amino acids long. Germline V gene data show CDR1 as MNHEY and CDR2 as SVGAGI. J was trimmed by 4 bases and V by 6 bases; bases with no gene match: 6.

The rearrangement joins TRBV9 to TRBJ2-2; possibly TRBD1 for D (7 bases). CDR3 length equals 14 residues. V was shortened by 5 bases and J by 4 bases, with 12 bases between the two germline ends. The germline CDR1 and CDR2 sequences are SGDLS and YYNGEE. CDR3 loop: CASRDREVTGELFF. The CDR3 DNA reads as TGTGCCAGCAGAGACAGGGAGGTCACCGGGGAGCTGTTTTTT.

The V call is TRBV7-2, the J call TRBJ2-4; weak D call: TRBD1 (6 bases). The V gene's germline CDR1 is SGHTA and CDR2 FQGNSA. CDR3 length equals 18 residues. V lost 3 bases and J 0 bases, leaving 18 bases between the germline ends. CDR3 bases: TGTGCCAGCAGCTTCACGCCAGGGGCAGGTGAAGCCAAAAACATTCAGTACTTC. It is translated as CASSFTPGAGEAKNIQYF.

V is TRBV20-1 and J is TRBJ2-7; D is undetermined. With 6 bases removed from V and 4 bases from J, the gap between germline ends came to 7 bases. Germline-derived CDR1 and CDR2 are DFQATT and SNEGSKA (reference sequence). This CDR3 has 10 residues. The CDR3 DNA is TGCAGTGCCGCTAAGTACGAGCAGTACTTC. It encodes CSAAKYEQYF.

This clone occurred a few times. V is TRBV9 and J is TRBJ2-1; 8 bases line up with TRBD1. CDR1 and CDR2 (germline): SGDLS, YYNGEE. V gave up 4 bases and J gave up 0 bases; unmatched junction bases: 6. There are 16 residues in the CDR3. CDR3 protein: CASSIRTGSSYNEQFF. CDR3 nucleotides: TGTGCCAGCAGCATACGGACAGGGAGCTCCTACAATGAGCAGTTCTTC. Supplemented by reference TRBV9 and TRBJ2-1, the full variable domain reads DSGVTQTPKHLITATGQRVTLRCSPRSGDLSVYWYQQSLDQGLQFLIQYYNGEERAKGNILERFSAQQFPDLHSELNLSSLELGDSALYFCASSIRTGSSYNEQFFGPGTRLTVL.

The rearrangement links TRBV4-3 to TRBJ2-7; the D gene is possibly TRBD1 (5 bases). The germline V gene has CDR1 LGHNA and CDR2 YSLEER. The V end lost 0 bases, the J end lost 13 bases, and 13 bases lay between the germline ends. The CDR3 consists of 12 residues. The CDR3 DNA reads TGCGCCAGCAGCCAAGATCGACAGTCGCCCTACTTC. This encodes CASSQDRQSPYF.

The chain carries TRBV4-1 and TRBJ2-4; 16 bases line up with TRBD2. Losses at the gene ends were 7 bases for V and 11 bases for J; bases not matched to a gene: 11. The CDR3 sequence is 16 residues long. CDR1 MGHRA and CDR2 YSYEKL come from the germline V gene. The CDR3 spells CASTPTGTSGRAFQYF. The DNA for the CDR3 is TGCGCCAGCACCCCAACGGGGACTAGCGGGAGGGCCTTTCAGTACTTC.

The V gene is TRBV29-1, the J gene TRBJ2-7; 9 bases match TRBD1. V lost 5 bases, J lost 4 bases, and 6 bases stayed unmatched. The CDR3 loop spans 13 amino acids. Germline V lookup: CDR1 SQVTM, CDR2 ANQGSEA. CDR3 region: CSVRGTGLYEQYF. CDR3 DNA sequence: TGCAGCGTTCGGGGGACAGGGCTGTACGAGCAGTACTTC.

The chain recombines TRBV4-3 with TRBJ1-1; D is unresolved. The CDR3 contains 14 residues. CDR1 and CDR2 (germline): LGHNA, YSLEER. V lost 1 base and J 7 bases, leaving 13 bases between the germline ends. This CDR3 is CASSQAAVGGEAFF. CDR3 coding DNA: TGCGCCAGCAGCCAAGCCGCCGTTGGAGGTGAAGCTTTCTTT.

The genes are TRBV28 and TRBJ1-3; 7 bases map to TRBD1. CDR1 and CDR2 (germline): MDHEN, SYDVKM. The length of the CDR3 is 16 residues. The ends lost 6 bases at V and 0 bases at J; junction bases unmatched: 8. The CDR3 coding sequence is TGTGCCAGCAGATCGACAGGGCGACGCTCTGGAAACACCATATATTTT. This encodes CASRSTGRRSGNTIYF.

V is TRBV4-3 and J is TRBJ2-7; TRBD2 matches at 8 bases. This CDR3 has 16 amino acids. Germline V gives CDR1 LGHNA, CDR2 YSLEER. Losses at the gene ends were 4 bases for V and 0 bases for J; bases not matched to a gene: 8. CDR3 sequence (DNA): TGCGCCAGCAGCCCCGAACTAGCGGTACTCTCCTACGAGCAGTACTTC. It codes for CASSPELAVLSYEQYF.

This clone was detected a few times. The rearrangement uses TRBV6-1 and TRBJ2-5; 12 bases agree with TRBD2. This CDR3 spans 15 amino acids. J was trimmed by 4 bases and V by 5 bases; bases with no gene match: 5. Germline CDR1 is MNHNS and CDR2 is SASEGT. The CDR3 reads CASSNGLAGPETQYF. The CDR3 DNA follows: TGTGCCAGCAGTAACGGACTAGCGGGGCCAGAGACCCAGTACTTC.

This chain uses TRBV2 with TRBJ2-1, with a weak D call TRBD1 (6 bases). Trimming left V 10 bases short and J 6 bases short, with 16 bases between. The CDR3 loop spans 13 amino acids. The germline V gene encodes CDR1 SNHLY and CDR2 FYNNEI. CDR3 residues: CATSLLQGNEQFF. As DNA, the CDR3 is TGTGCCACCTCACTTTTACAGGGCAATGAGCAGTTCTTC.

The chain links TRBV27 to TRBJ2-7, with a tentative D call TRBD1 (6 bases). V lost 4 bases and J 4 bases, leaving 17 bases between the germline ends. This CDR3 has 15 amino acids. Germline V gene sequence: CDR1 MNHEY, CDR2 SMNVEV (reference sequence). The CDR3 DNA sequence: TGTGCCAGCAGTTCGACAGGTCCTCGGCTATACGAGCAGTACTTC. It is translated as CASSSTGPRLYEQYF.

The chain couples TRBV7-8 to TRBJ1-2; D perhaps matches TRBD1 (5 bases). Germline V CDR1 and CDR2: SGHVS, FQNEAQ. V lost 0 bases to trimming and J lost 7 bases, with 12 bases between them. The CDR3 loop spans 14 amino acids. CDR3 in amino acids: CASSLAAGESGYTF. Here the CDR3 DNA reads TGTGCCAGCAGCTTAGCGGCGGGGGAGTCTGGCTACACCTTC.